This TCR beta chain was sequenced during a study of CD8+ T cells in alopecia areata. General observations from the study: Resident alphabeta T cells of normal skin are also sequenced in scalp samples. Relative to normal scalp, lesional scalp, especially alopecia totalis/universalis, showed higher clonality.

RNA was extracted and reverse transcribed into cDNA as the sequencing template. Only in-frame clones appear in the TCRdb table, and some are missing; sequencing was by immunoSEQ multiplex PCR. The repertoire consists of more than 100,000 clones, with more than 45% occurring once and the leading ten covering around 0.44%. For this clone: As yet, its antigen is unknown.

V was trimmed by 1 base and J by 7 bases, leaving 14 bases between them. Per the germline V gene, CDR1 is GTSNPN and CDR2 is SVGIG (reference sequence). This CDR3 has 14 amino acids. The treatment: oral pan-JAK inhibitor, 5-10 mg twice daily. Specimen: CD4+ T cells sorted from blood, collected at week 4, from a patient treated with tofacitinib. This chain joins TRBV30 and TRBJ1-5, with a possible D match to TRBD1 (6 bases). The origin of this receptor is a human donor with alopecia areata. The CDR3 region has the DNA TGTGCCTGGAGTGACCAAGGGGGGATCCAGCCCCAGCATTTT. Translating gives CAWSDQGGIQPQHF.